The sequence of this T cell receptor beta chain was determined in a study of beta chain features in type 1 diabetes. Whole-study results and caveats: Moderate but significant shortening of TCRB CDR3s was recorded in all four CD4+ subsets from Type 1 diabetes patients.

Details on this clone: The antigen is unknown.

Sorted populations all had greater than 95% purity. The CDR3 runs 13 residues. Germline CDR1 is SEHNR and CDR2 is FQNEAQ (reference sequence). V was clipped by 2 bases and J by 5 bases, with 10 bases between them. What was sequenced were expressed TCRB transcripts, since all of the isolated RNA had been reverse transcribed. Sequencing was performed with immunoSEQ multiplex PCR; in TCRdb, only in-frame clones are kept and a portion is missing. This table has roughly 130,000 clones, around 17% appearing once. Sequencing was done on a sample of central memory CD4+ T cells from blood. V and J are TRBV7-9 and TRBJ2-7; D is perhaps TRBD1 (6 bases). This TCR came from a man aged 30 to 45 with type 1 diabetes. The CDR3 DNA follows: TGTGCCAGCAGCTTACTGACAGGCAACGAGCAGTACTTC. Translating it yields CASSLLTGNEQYF.